This T cell receptor beta chain derives from a study of blood T cell repertoires in COVID-19. Study in general: Nucleic acid was either cDNA or gDNA, and it came from T cells, B-cell-depleted T cells, or PBMCs.

Original data processing: By means of reference gene primer amplification, nucleated cell counts were estimated. Profiling relied on immunoSEQ multiplex PCR, and the TCRdb table lists in-frame clones only, not all of them. V and J calls and clone size are as listed in that table; D and trimming were resolved from the DNA. The sample holds fewer than 90,000 clones, 85% to 90% seen once. Sequencing input: peripheral blood. The TCR sequence derives from a woman older than 75 with active COVID-19.

CDR3 loop: CASSFSGRQETQYF. CDR3 sequence (DNA): TGTGCCAGCAGTTTTAGCGGGAGACAAGAGACCCAGTACTTC. This chain joins TRBV27 and TRBJ2-5, with 9 positions matching TRBD2. The length of the CDR3 is 14 residues. Germline CDR1 is MNHEY and CDR2 is SMNVEV (reference sequence). Trimming removed 3 bases from V and 2 bases from J; junction bases left unmatched: 1.